Below, 17 T cell receptor beta chains from the same sample are listed, as sequenced in a study of T cell repertoires in cytomegalovirus infection. These receptors' targets are unknown. TCRdb re-analysed the reads in MiXCR, keeping a single row per CDR3 protein. In the table there are about 83,000 distinct CDR3 sequences, about half of which are singletons. Sequencing was performed on CD8+ T cells from cultured PBMCs, taken from culture after CMV antigen stimulation. The origin of the receptors is a human donor in good health (CMV status not recorded). Some clones in this sample may be carry-over from other donors' samples.

The chain couples TRBV28 to TRBJ1-2; a weak D match, TRBD1 (6 bases). CDR1 MDHEN and CDR2 SYDVKM come from the germline V gene. This CDR3 region has 14 residues. Deletions cut 3 bases from V and 4 bases from J, with 12 bases between. CDR3 in DNA: TGTGCCAGCAGTTTCTTACAGGGAGCCTATGGCTACACCTTC. It translates to CASSFLQGAYGYTF.

This clonotype was seen only a few times. The chain is built from TRBV7-3 and TRBJ2-1; TRBD1 matches at 8 bases. The CDR3 is 15 residues long. From germline, CDR1 is SGHTA and CDR2 FQGTGA. J lost 6 bases, V lost 1 base, and 5 bases had no gene match. The CDR3 DNA sequence: TGTGCCAGCAGCTTAATGGAGACAGGGGTCAATGAGCAGTTCTTC. It specifies CASSLMETGVNEQFF.

This clonotype was seen repeatedly, ten times or more. The chain carries TRBV7-8 and TRBJ2-3; TRBD2 agrees at 12 bases. The CDR3 has 15 residues. The V and J ends lost 6 bases and 0 bases, in that order; junction bases with no gene match: 1. Germline CDR1 reads SGHVS; CDR2 reads FQNEAQ. The CDR3 region is CASRTSGRSTDTQYF. The CDR3 DNA is TGTGCCAGCAGGACTAGCGGGAGAAGCACAGATACGCAGTATTTT.

This chain connects TRBV12-3 or TRBV12-4 to TRBJ2-1, with D unclear. V was pared by 5 bases and J by 0 bases, with 8 bases between. This CDR3 is 14 amino acids long. The CDR3 sequence is CASSLQSSYNEQFF. The CDR3 coding sequence is TGTGCCAGCAGTCTACAGAGCTCCTACAATGAGCAGTTCTTC.

Ten or more counts support this clonotype. The genes are TRBV19 and TRBJ2-2; 8 bases are shared with TRBD1. The CDR3 covers 14 residues. V gave up 7 bases and J gave up 3 bases; unmatched junction bases: 4. CDR1 is LNHDA and CDR2 is SQIVND in the germline V gene (reference sequence). The CDR3 nucleotides are TGTGCCAGTAACCGACAGGGGTACACCGGGGAGCTGTTTTTT. Translated, it gives CASNRQGYTGELFF.

The rearrangement joins TRBV7-2 to TRBJ1-2; D ambiguous. The V end lost 5 bases, the J end lost 5 bases, and 18 bases lay between the germline ends. The CDR3 has 15 amino acids. Germline-derived CDR1 and CDR2 are SGHTA and FQGNSA. The CDR3 nucleotides are TGTGCCAGCAGCCTCATCCCCTTCGAAGGGTATGGCTACACCTTC. It encodes CASSLIPFEGYGYTF.

This clonotype turned up a few times. The rearrangement links TRBV7-6 to TRBJ2-5; D unresolved. This CDR3 contains 15 residues. The germline V gene encodes CDR1 SGHVS and CDR2 FNYEAQ. V was cut by 5 bases and J by 0 bases, with 13 bases left in between. The CDR3 reads CASSLTFANQETQYF. CDR3 coding DNA: TGTGCCAGCAGCCTTACATTCGCAAACCAAGAGACCCAGTACTTC.

The rearrangement uses TRBV5-1 and TRBJ2-3, with D possibly being TRBD1 or TRBD2 (7 bases each). The CDR3 extends over 16 amino acids. The V end was cut by 3 bases, the J end by 0 bases, with 14 bases between. Germline V CDR1 and CDR2: SGHRS, YFSETQ. CDR3 in amino acids: CASSSPQGGSTDTQYF. CDR3 coding DNA: TGCGCCAGCAGCTCTCCCCAGGGGGGGAGCACAGATACGCAGTATTTT.

This clonotype has more than one count but fewer than ten. This chain links TRBV6-1 with TRBJ2-1; 14 bases are shared with TRBD2. V shed 6 bases and J 9 bases; nucleotides not matched to a gene: 10. The CDR3 is 16 residues long. Germline V CDR1 and CDR2: MNHNS, SASEGT. The CDR3 here is CASSHRLAGGPGEQFF. Written as DNA, the CDR3 is TGTGCCAGCAGCCATCGACTAGCGGGGGGGCCAGGTGAGCAGTTCTTC.

J is TRBJ2-7 and V is TRBV4-1, with TRBD1 identical over 7 bases. The trim removed 8 bases at V and 5 bases at J, leaving 3 bases unmatched. Germline V gives CDR1 MGHRA, CDR2 YSYEKL. The CDR3 sequence is 11 residues long. CDR3 DNA: TGCGCCAGCCGACAGGGACACGAGCAGTACTTC. It yields the protein CASRQGHEQYF.

The CDR3 nucleotides read TGCAGTCCCTCCTCCGAGGGGAAAGAAGCAACTAATGAAAAACTGTTTTTT. This encodes CSPSSEGKEATNEKLFF. This chain connects TRBV20-1 to TRBJ1-4; maybe TRBD1 (5 bases). The length of the CDR3 is 17 residues. CDR1 DFQATT and CDR2 SNEGSKA come from the germline V gene (reference sequence). V was pared by 8 bases and J by 0 bases, with 22 bases between.

The rearrangement joins TRBV7-9 to TRBJ2-7; TRBD2 might be the D (6 bases). Trimming left V 5 bases short and J 0 bases short, with 17 bases between. The CDR3 extends over 16 amino acids. Germline V lookup: CDR1 SEHNR, CDR2 FQNEAQ (reference sequence). CDR3 region: CASSPPSQRASYEQYF. The CDR3, as DNA: TGTGCCAGCAGCCCCCCCTCTCAGCGGGCCTCCTACGAGCAGTACTTC.

This clonotype was seen only a few times. The chain recombines TRBV6-1 with TRBJ1-4; perhaps TRBD1 as D (6 bases). Trimming shortened V by 8 bases and J by 3 bases, and 10 bases separated the two germline ends. Germline CDR1 is MNHNS and CDR2 is SASEGT. This CDR3 is 13 amino acids long. In DNA, the CDR3 is TGTGCCAGCTCGGGGGCGGCTAATGAAAAACTGTTTTTT. Translating gives CASSGAANEKLFF.

This clonotype was detected only a few times. This chain connects TRBV27 to TRBJ1-5; D not certain. V was trimmed by 5 bases and J by 4 bases, leaving 15 bases between them. The length of the CDR3 is 15 residues. CDR1 is MNHEY and CDR2 is SMNVEV in the germline V gene (reference sequence). In DNA, the CDR3 is TGTGCCAGCAGTCTCACAGCGATGCTAAATCAGCCCCAGCATTTT. It translates to CASSLTAMLNQPQHF.

This clonotype was seen repeatedly, ten times or more. This rearrangement joins TRBV7-2 to TRBJ1-1; the D is unclear. The CDR3 sequence is 15 residues long. The V and J ends lost 1 base and 10 bases respectively, with 19 bases between them. Germline-derived CDR1 and CDR2 are SGHTA and FQGNSA. The CDR3 nucleotides are TGTGCCAGCAGCTTAGTTCGGCAGCTTCCCCTAAGAGCTTTCTTT. Translated, it gives CASSLVRQLPLRAFF.

This chain links TRBV6-5 with TRBJ1-2; 7 bases are a match to TRBD1. Germline V gene data show CDR1 as MNHEY and CDR2 as SVGAGI. The junction had 9 bases not matched to a gene; V was cut back by 7 bases and J by 4 bases. The CDR3 has 14 amino acids. This CDR3 reads CASTFTGAGYGYTF. The CDR3 DNA is TGTGCCAGCACCTTCACAGGGGCTGGCTATGGCTACACCTTC.

Details on this clonotype: A much larger clone sits a single nucleotide away, making a read error possible. For the CDR3, the DNA is TGTGCCAGCAGTCCTCGACAGTGGGCCGACGAGCAGTTCTTC. This codes for CASSPRQWADEQFF. This chain uses TRBV12-3 or TRBV12-4 with TRBJ2-1; D may be TRBD1 (5 bases). Trimming pared 5 bases from V and 10 bases from J, leaving 18 bases between. There are 14 residues in the CDR3.